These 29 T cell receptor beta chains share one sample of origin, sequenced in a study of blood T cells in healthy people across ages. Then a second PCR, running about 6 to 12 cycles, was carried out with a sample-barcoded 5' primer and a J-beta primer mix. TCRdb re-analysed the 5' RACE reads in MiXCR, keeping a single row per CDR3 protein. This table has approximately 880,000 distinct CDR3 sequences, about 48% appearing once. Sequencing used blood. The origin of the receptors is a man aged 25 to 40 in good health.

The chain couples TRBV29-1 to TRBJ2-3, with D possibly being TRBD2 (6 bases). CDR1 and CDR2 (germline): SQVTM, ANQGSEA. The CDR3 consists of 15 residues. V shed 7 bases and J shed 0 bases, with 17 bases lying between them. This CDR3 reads CSGRGEAPSTDTQYF. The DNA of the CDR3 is TGCAGCGGGAGAGGGGAGGCACCAAGCACAGATACGCAGTATTTT.

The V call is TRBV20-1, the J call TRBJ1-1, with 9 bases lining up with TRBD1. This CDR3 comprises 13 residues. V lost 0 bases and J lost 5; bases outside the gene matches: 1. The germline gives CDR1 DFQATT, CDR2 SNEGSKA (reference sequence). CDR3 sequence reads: CSAREGQGTEAFF. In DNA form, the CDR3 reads TGCAGTGCTAGAGAGGGACAGGGAACTGAAGCTTTCTTT.

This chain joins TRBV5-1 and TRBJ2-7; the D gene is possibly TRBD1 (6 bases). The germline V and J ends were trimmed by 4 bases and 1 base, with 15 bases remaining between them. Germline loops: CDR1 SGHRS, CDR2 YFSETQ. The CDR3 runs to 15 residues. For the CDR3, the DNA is TGCGCCAGCAGCATTCTCCCAGGGGATTCCTACGAGCAGTACTTC. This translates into CASSILPGDSYEQYF.

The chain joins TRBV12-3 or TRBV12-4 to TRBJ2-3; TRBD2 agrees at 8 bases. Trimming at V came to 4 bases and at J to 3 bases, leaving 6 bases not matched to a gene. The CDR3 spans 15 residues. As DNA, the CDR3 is TGTGCCAGCAGTTCCGTAGCGGGGTCGACAGATACGCAGTATTTT. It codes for CASSSVAGSTDTQYF.

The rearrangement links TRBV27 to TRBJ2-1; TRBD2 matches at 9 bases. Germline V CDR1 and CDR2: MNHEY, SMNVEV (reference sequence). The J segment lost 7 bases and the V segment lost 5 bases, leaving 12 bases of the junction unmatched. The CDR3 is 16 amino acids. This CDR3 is CASSASRGGAPNEQFF. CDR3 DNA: TGTGCCAGCAGTGCAAGTCGCGGGGGGGCCCCGAATGAGCAGTTCTTC.

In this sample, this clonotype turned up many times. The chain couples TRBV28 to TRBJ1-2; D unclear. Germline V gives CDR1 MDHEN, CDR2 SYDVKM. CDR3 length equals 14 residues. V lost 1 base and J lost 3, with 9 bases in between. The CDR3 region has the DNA TGTGCCAGCAGTTTATCTGGGGTGCACTATGGCTACACCTTC. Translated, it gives CASSLSGVHYGYTF.

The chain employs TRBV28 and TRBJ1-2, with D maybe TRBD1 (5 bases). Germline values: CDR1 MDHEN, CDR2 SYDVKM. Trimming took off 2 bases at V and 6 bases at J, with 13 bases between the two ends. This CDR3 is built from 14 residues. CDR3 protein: CASSLGVGANGYTF. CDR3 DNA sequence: TGTGCCAGCAGTTTAGGGGTAGGGGCGAATGGCTACACCTTC.

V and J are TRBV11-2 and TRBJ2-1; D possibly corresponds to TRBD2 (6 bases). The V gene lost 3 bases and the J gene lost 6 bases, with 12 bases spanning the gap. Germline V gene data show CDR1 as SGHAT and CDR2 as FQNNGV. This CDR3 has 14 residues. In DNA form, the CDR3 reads TGTGCCAGCAGCTTTAGCCGGGGGACCAATGAGCAGTTCTTC. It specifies CASSFSRGTNEQFF.

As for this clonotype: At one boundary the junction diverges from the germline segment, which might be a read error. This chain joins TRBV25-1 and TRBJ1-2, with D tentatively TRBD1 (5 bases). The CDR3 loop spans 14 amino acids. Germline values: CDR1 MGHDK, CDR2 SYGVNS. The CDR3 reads CASSEGDGNDGYTF. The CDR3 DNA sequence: TGTGCCAGCAGTGAAGGGGACGGTAACGATGGCTACACCTTC.

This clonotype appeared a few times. CDR3 in amino acids: CASSGGDQETQYF. CDR3 in DNA: TGTGCCAGCAGTGGGGGAGATCAAGAGACCCAGTACTTC. The rearrangement joins TRBV12-3 or TRBV12-4 to TRBJ2-5; D tentatively reads TRBD1 or TRBD2 (5 bases each). V was shortened by 5 bases and J by 2 bases, with 9 bases between the two germline ends. This CDR3 contains 13 residues.

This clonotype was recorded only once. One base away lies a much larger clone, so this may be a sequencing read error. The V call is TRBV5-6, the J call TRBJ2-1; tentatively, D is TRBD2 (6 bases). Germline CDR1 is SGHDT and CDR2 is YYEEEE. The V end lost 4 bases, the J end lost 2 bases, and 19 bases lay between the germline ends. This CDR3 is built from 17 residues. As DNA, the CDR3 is TGTGCCAGCAGCCTACGGCCCGCCCGGGGGACCTACAATGAGCAGTTCTTC. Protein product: CASSLRPARGTYNEQFF.

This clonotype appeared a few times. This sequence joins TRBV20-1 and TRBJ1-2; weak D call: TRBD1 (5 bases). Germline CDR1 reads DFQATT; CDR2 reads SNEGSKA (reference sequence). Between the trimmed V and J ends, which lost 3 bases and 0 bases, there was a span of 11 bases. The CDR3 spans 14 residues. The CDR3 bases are TGCAGTGCTAGCCCGGACACTCCTAACTATGGCTACACCTTC. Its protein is CSASPDTPNYGYTF.

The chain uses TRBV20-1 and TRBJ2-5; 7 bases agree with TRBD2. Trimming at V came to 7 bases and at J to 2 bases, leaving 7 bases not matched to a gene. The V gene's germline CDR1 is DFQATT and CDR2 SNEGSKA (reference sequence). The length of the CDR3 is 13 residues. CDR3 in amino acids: CSGYLGGQETQYF. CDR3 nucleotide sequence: TGCAGTGGTTACCTCGGGGGGCAAGAGACCCAGTACTTC.

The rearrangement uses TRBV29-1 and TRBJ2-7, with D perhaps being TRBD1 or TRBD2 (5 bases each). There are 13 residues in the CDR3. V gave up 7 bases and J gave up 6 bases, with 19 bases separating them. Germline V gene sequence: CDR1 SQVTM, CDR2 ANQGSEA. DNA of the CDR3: TGCAGCGCATCAAGGGGTTTTGGAGGCGAGCAGTACTTC. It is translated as CSASRGFGGEQYF.

CDR3 bases: TGTGCCAGCAGTGAAGCGCCGGTTCGCTATGGCTACACCTTC. This sequence encodes CASSEAPVRYGYTF. The chain recombines TRBV6-1 with TRBJ1-2, with D unresolved. This CDR3 has 14 amino acids. Germline loops: CDR1 MNHNS, CDR2 SASEGT. V was clipped by 0 bases and J by 4 bases, with 9 bases between them.

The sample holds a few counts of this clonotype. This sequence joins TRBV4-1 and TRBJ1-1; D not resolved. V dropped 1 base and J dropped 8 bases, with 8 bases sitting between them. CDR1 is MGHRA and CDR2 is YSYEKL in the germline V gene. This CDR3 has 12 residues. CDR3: CASSQGTREAFF. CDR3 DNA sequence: TGCGCCAGCAGCCAAGGAACACGGGAAGCTTTCTTT.

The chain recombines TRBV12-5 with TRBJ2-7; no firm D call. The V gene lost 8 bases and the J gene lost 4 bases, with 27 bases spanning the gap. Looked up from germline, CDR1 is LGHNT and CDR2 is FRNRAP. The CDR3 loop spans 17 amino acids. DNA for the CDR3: TGTGCTAGTATACACCGGGCGGACCCATGCTGGTCGTACGAGCAGTACTTC. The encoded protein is CASIHRADPCWSYEQYF.

Written as DNA, the CDR3 is TGCGCCAGCAGCTCCTCAGCGGGGGGAGATTGGTTCGAACAAGAGACCCAGTACTTC. Translating it yields CASSSSAGGDWFEQETQYF. The chain couples TRBV5-1 to TRBJ2-5; 9 positions agree with TRBD2. CDR3 size: 19 residues. J gave up 2 bases and V 3 bases, and 17 bases lay outside the gene matches. Germline V lookup: CDR1 SGHRS, CDR2 YFSETQ. The variable domain in full, with the rest retrieved from reference TRBV5-1 and TRBJ2-5, is KAGVTQTPRYLIKTRGQQVTLSCSPISGHRSVSWYQQTPGQGLQFLFEYFSETQRNKGNFPGRFSGRQFSNSRSEMNVSTLELGDSALYLCASSSSAGGDWFEQETQYFGPGTRLLVL.

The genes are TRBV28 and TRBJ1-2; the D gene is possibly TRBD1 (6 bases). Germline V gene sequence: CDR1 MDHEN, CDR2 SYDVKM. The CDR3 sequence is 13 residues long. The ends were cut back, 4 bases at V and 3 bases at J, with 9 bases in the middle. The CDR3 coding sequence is TGTGCCAGCAGTTGGGGGGGCCACTATGGCTACACCTTC. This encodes CASSWGGHYGYTF.

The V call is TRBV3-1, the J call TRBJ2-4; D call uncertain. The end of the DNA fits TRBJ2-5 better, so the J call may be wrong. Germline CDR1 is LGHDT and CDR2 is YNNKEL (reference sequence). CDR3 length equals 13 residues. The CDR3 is CASSPELRETQYF. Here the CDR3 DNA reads TGTGCCAGCAGCCCAGAGTTAAGGGAGACCCAGTACTTC.

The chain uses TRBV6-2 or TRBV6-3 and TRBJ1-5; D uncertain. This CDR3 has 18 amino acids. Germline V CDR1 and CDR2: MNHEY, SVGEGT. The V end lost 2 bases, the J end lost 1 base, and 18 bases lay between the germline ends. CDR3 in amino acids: CASSYLPGKGESNQPQHF. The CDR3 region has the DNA TGTGCCAGCAGTTACCTCCCGGGTAAGGGTGAAAGCAATCAGCCCCAGCATTTT.

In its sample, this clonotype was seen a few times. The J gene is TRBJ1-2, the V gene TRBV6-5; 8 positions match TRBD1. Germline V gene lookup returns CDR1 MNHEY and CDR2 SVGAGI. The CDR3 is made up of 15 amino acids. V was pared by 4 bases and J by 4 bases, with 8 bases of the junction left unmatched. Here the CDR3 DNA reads TGTGCCAGCAGTTCCCCGGGACAGGATGTCTATGGCTACACCTTC. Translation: CASSSPGQDVYGYTF.

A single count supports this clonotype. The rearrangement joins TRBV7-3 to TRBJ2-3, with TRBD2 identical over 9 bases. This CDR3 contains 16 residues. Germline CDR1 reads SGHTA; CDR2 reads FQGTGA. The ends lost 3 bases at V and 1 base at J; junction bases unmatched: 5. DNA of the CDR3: TGTGCCAGCAGCTTTAAGCGGGGGGTCTGCACAGATACGCAGTATTTT. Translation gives CASSFKRGVCTDTQYF.

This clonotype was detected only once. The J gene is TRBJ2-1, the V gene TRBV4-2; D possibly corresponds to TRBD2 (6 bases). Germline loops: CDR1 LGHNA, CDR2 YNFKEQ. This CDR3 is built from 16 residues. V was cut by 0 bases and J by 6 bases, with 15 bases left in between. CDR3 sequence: CASSQDGGPSSNEQFF. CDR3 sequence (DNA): TGTGCCAGCAGCCAAGACGGGGGTCCGTCTAGCAATGAGCAGTTCTTC.

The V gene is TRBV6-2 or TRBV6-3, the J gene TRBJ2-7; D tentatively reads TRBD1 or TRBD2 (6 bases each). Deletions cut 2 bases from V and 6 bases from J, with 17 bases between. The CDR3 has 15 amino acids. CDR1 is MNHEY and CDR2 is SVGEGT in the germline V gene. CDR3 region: CASSYVGGTQSEQYF. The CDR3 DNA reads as TGTGCCAGCAGTTACGTTGGGGGGACACAGTCCGAGCAGTACTTC.

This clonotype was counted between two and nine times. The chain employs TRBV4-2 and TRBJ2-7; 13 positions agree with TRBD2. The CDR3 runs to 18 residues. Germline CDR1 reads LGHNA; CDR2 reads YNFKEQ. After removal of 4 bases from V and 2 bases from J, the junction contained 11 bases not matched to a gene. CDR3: CASSPRLAGGTLTYEQYF. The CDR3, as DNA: TGTGCCAGCAGCCCCCGACTAGCGGGGGGTACGCTGACCTACGAGCAGTACTTC.

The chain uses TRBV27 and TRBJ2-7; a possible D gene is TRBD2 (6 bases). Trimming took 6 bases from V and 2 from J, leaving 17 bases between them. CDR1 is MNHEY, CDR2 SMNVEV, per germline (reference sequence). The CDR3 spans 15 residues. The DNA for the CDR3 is TGTGCCAGCAGCTTTGGCCGGGACTTACCCTACGAGCAGTACTTC. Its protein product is CASSFGRDLPYEQYF.

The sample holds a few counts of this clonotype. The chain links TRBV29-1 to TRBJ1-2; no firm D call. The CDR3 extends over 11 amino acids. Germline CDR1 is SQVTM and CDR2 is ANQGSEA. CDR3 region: CTSRDLDGYTF. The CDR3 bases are TGCACCTCACGAGACCTGGATGGCTACACCTTC.

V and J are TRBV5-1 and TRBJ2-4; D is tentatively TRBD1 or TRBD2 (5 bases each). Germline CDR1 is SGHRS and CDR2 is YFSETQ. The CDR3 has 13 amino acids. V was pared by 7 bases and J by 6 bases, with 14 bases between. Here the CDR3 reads CASSTGPGNIQYF. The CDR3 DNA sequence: TGCGCCAGCTCGACGGGACCAGGAAACATTCAGTACTTC.